The 15 T cell receptor beta chains below all came from one sample that was sequenced in a study of lymphopenia after photon versus proton radiotherapy. Assay used: immunoSEQ multiplex PCR; TCRdb lists only in-frame clones, some missing. The sample shows about 20,000 clones, 92% of them seen only once. The source was peripheral blood, collected from a patient treated with photon-based radiotherapy. These receptors came from a woman in her forties with cholangiocarcinoma.

This clone was found once. The rearrangement links TRBV7-9 to TRBJ2-1, with TRBD2 identical over 8 bases. V lost 5 bases, J lost 5 bases, and 8 bases stayed unmatched. The V gene's germline CDR1 is SEHNR and CDR2 FQNEAQ (reference sequence). The CDR3 is made up of 15 amino acids. The CDR3 nucleotides read TGTGCCAGCAGCCCATTCGGGGGGGCCGACAATGAGCAGTTCTTC. Translating gives CASSPFGGADNEQFF. Looking up the rest from reference TRBV7-9 and TRBJ2-1 gives the full variable domain: DTGVSQNPRHKITKRGQNVTFRCDPISEHNRLYWYRQTLGQGPEFLTYFQNEAQLEKSRLLSDRFSAERPKGSFSTLEIQRTEQGDSAMYLCASSPFGGADNEQFFGPGTRLTVL.

This rearrangement joins TRBV10-2 to TRBJ2-7, with a tentative D call TRBD1 (6 bases). The ends were cut back, 0 bases at V and 4 bases at J, with 7 bases in the middle. CDR3 length: 13 amino acids. Germline V gene lookup returns CDR1 WSHSY and CDR2 SAAADI. In nucleotides, the CDR3 is TGCGCCAGCAGTGAGTCTAGGGGGTACGAGCAGTACTTC. This encodes CASSESRGYEQYF.

This chain links TRBV9 with TRBJ2-7; D call uncertain. This CDR3 spans 14 amino acids. V shed 2 bases and J shed 2 bases, with 11 bases lying between them. From germline, CDR1 is SGDLS and CDR2 YYNGEE. The CDR3 region is CASSVLPSPYEQYF. The CDR3 DNA sequence: TGTGCCAGCAGCGTTCTTCCCTCACCCTACGAGCAGTACTTC.

This clone turned up a few times. The rearrangement joins TRBV2 to TRBJ1-6, with 9 nucleotides matching TRBD1. Germline values: CDR1 SNHLY, CDR2 FYNNEI. The CDR3 contains 16 residues. Unmatched junction bases numbered 13, after V lost 6 bases and J lost 10 bases. For the CDR3, the DNA is TGTGCCAGCAGGGGACAGGGTGGAGCGGGTGGATCACCCCTCCACTTT. Its protein is CASRGQGGAGGSPLHF.

CDR3: CASSPGGTLNTGELFF. The DNA of the CDR3 is TGTGCCAGCAGCCCGGGGGGGACTTTGAACACCGGGGAGCTGTTTTTT. The genes are TRBV9 and TRBJ2-2, with 8 positions matching TRBD2. V dropped 4 bases and J dropped 1; count of bases not matched to a gene: 6. This CDR3 has 16 residues. Germline CDR1 SGDLS, CDR2 YYNGEE.

The chain has TRBV29-1 and TRBJ2-7, with D perhaps being TRBD1 or TRBD2 (5 bases each). This CDR3 is built from 16 residues. The germline V gene encodes CDR1 SQVTM and CDR2 ANQGSEA. The V end lost 3 bases, the J end lost 0 bases, and 18 bases lay between the germline ends. The CDR3, as DNA: TGCAGCGTTGACGGTTACCAGAGGGGATCCTCCTACGAGCAGTACTTC. It encodes CSVDGYQRGSSYEQYF.

This rearrangement joins TRBV5-1 to TRBJ2-5, with D maybe TRBD1 (6 bases). There are 14 residues in the CDR3. The V end was cut by 6 bases, the J end by 6 bases, with 18 bases between. The V gene's germline CDR1 is SGHRS and CDR2 YFSETQ. The CDR3 DNA reads as TGCGCCAGCACCCCGCTGGGGGACACGAAGACCCAGTACTTC. It translates to CASTPLGDTKTQYF.

Remarks on this clone: Other DNA variants within this sample encode the same CDR3. This chain joins TRBV9 and TRBJ1-1, with no clear D. This CDR3 has 16 amino acids. The V gene's germline CDR1 is SGDLS and CDR2 YYNGEE. V was pared by 1 base and J by 4 bases, with 17 bases between. This CDR3 reads CASSVSPRRSGTEAFF. In DNA form, the CDR3 reads TGTGCCAGCAGCGTATCCCCTAGAAGATCGGGCACTGAAGCTTTCTTT.

This chain uses TRBV10-3 with TRBJ2-1; 10 nucleotides line up with TRBD2. Germline loops: CDR1 ENHRY, CDR2 SYGVKD. The CDR3 has 16 residues. V lost 8 bases and J lost 6; bases outside the gene matches: 13. CDR3 sequence (DNA): TGTGCCATCGGAATTTCACCAGCGGGAGGGGGCAATGAGCAGTTCTTC. Its protein is CAIGISPAGGGNEQFF.

The chain couples TRBV4-2 to TRBJ2-3; no reliable D call. V lost 1 base, J lost 10 bases, and 12 bases lay in between. This CDR3 is built from 13 residues. Germline CDR1 and CDR2: LGHNA and YNFKEQ. DNA of the CDR3: TGTGCCAGCAGCCAAGGTCAAGATCAAGCGCAGTATTTT. Translating gives CASSQGQDQAQYF.

The chain employs TRBV4-1 and TRBJ2-7; 8 positions match TRBD2. The V and J ends lost 4 bases and 8 bases, in that order; junction bases with no gene match: 13. CDR1 is MGHRA, CDR2 YSYEKL, per germline. This CDR3 is 15 amino acids long. CDR3 loop: CASSLYVGAGGQQYF. The DNA for the CDR3 is TGCGCCAGCAGCCTCTACGTCGGGGCGGGGGGTCAGCAGTACTTC.

The chain is built from TRBV19 and TRBJ1-1; D call uncertain. Trimming removed 5 bases at V and 0 bases at J, with 7 bases between. This CDR3 has 13 amino acids. The germline gives CDR1 LNHDA, CDR2 SQIVND (reference sequence). CDR3: CASSPVLNTEAFF. The CDR3 region has the DNA TGTGCCAGTAGTCCCGTTTTGAACACTGAAGCTTTCTTT.

Judged by abundance, this clone is medium-sized. This chain uses TRBV10-3 with TRBJ2-5, with 9 bases fitting TRBD2. CDR1 is ENHRY and CDR2 is SYGVKD in the germline V gene. This CDR3 has 16 residues. The J segment lost 3 bases and the V segment lost 2 bases, leaving 7 bases of the junction unmatched. DNA of the CDR3: TGTGCCATCAGTGAGCCGAGACTAGCGGAAAAAGAGACCCAGTACTTC. Translating it yields CAISEPRLAEKETQYF.

The chain couples TRBV28 to TRBJ2-7; 8 bases fit TRBD1. CDR1 is MDHEN and CDR2 is SYDVKM in the germline V gene. The CDR3 runs 13 residues. V lost 9 bases and J lost 2; bases outside the gene matches: 6. CDR3 sequence (DNA): TGTGCCAGTAAGGGACAGGTCACCTACGAGCAGTACTTC. It encodes CASKGQVTYEQYF.

On this clone itself: This CDR3 is also generated by other DNA sequences in the sample. The chain carries TRBV9 and TRBJ2-7; 7 bases are shared with TRBD2. The CDR3 contains 14 residues. V was clipped by 3 bases and J by 1 base; unmatched bases: 4. Germline CDR1 SGDLS, CDR2 YYNGEE. Written as DNA, the CDR3 is TGTGCCAGCAGCGAAGCGGGGACGTCCTACGAGCAGTACTTC. Translation: CASSEAGTSYEQYF.